Listed here are 17 T cell receptor beta chains from one sample, sequenced in a study of shared clonotypes between healthy human individuals. Clones were read by immunoSEQ multiplex PCR, and TCRdb kept only the in-frame ones, dropping some. This sample has approximately 2,300,000 clones, with roughly 92% found just once. Sequencing was performed on naive CD4+ T cells from PBMCs. Subset indicated: CD45RA+ positively selected. The receptors here all came from a man younger than 30 in good health. Some clones in this sample may be carry-over from other donors' samples.

The chain carries TRBV4-1 and TRBJ2-7, with TRBD1 matching over 7 bases. Germline V CDR1 and CDR2: MGHRA, YSYEKL. Trimming removed 1 base from V and 2 bases from J; junction bases left unmatched: 8. The CDR3 totals 16 residues. CDR3 DNA: TGCGCCAGCAGCCAAGGTGAACAGGGGTTTCCCTACGAGCAGTACTTC. Translated, it gives CASSQGEQGFPYEQYF.

This clone was seen once. The chain joins TRBV5-1 to TRBJ2-5; no reliable D call. Looked up from germline, CDR1 is SGHRS and CDR2 is YFSETQ. The V and J ends lost 5 bases and 2 bases respectively, with 13 bases between them. This CDR3 spans 14 amino acids. As DNA, the CDR3 is TGCGCCAGCAGTCCGGCCGCGGTGCAAGAGACCCAGTACTTC. Its protein is CASSPAAVQETQYF.

The rearrangement uses TRBV27 and TRBJ1-4; possible D gene TRBD1, 6 bases. Looked up from germline, CDR1 is MNHEY and CDR2 is SMNVEV (reference sequence). Between the trimmed V and J ends, which lost 5 bases and 4 bases, there was a span of 20 bases. The CDR3 totals 17 residues. The DNA for the CDR3 is TGTGCCAGCAGTCCTTATCATCCGGGGACATATAATGAAAAACTGTTTTTT. It specifies CASSPYHPGTYNEKLFF.

This chain joins TRBV7-2 and TRBJ2-7; 9 positions agree with TRBD1. V was pared by 5 bases and J by 6 bases, with 11 bases of the junction left unmatched. CDR3 length: 15 residues. Germline V gene data show CDR1 as SGHTA and CDR2 as FQGNSA. The CDR3 DNA is TGTGCCAGCAGCCTTCTGGGACAGGGTTTTGCCGAGCAGTACTTC. It specifies CASSLLGQGFAEQYF.

The rearrangement uses TRBV30 and TRBJ1-3, with a possible D match to TRBD1 (5 bases). The CDR3 sequence is 20 residues long. Germline values: CDR1 GTSNPN, CDR2 SVGIG (reference sequence). The germline V and J ends were trimmed by 3 bases and 3 bases, with 30 bases remaining between them. The CDR3 coding sequence is TGTGCCTGGAGGAGGGACCGGAGGGCCGGGGGAAACTGGGATGGAAACACCATATATTTT. This encodes CAWRRDRRAGGNWDGNTIYF.

The V call is TRBV5-1, the J call TRBJ1-2; 7 nucleotides align to TRBD1. Germline CDR1 and CDR2: SGHRS and YFSETQ. V gave up 0 bases and J gave up 3 bases; unmatched junction bases: 8. The CDR3 spans 16 residues. The DNA for the CDR3 is TGCGCCAGCAGCTTGGTCCCTGGGACAGAATACTATGGCTACACCTTC. This sequence encodes CASSLVPGTEYYGYTF.

This chain links TRBV9 with TRBJ2-7, with 9 positions matching TRBD2. The V and J ends lost 4 bases and 3 bases, in that order; junction bases with no gene match: 5. Germline CDR1 and CDR2: SGDLS and YYNGEE. This CDR3 has 14 residues. CDR3 sequence (DNA): TGTGCCAGCAGCCCGGGGACTAGCTTCTACGAGCAGTACTTC. Amino acids: CASSPGTSFYEQYF.

The rearrangement joins TRBV2 to TRBJ1-1; 8 bases are a match to TRBD1. Germline assignment: CDR1 SNHLY and CDR2 FYNNEI. The J segment lost 6 bases and the V segment lost 8 bases, leaving 11 bases of the junction unmatched. The CDR3 consists of 14 residues. As DNA, the CDR3 is TGTGCCAGCTCCCCCGGACAGGGTCTTTCTGAAGCTTTCTTT. Protein product: CASSPGQGLSEAFF.

This sequence joins TRBV7-2 and TRBJ2-3; the match to TRBD2 covers 9 bases. This CDR3 spans 16 amino acids. Germline V gene sequence: CDR1 SGHTA, CDR2 FQGNSA. The V gene end was trimmed by 1 base and the J gene end by 2 bases; junction bases not matched to a gene: 4. Written as DNA, the CDR3 is TGTGCCAGCAGCTTAGTAGCGGGAGATGTCACAGATACGCAGTATTTT. This sequence encodes CASSLVAGDVTDTQYF.

For this clone: This same CDR3 is encoded by further DNA sequences in the sample. CDR3 region: CASSLGGLGYNEQFF. CDR3 coding DNA: TGCGCCAGCAGCTTGGGAGGACTGGGCTACAATGAGCAGTTCTTC. The J gene is TRBJ2-1, the V gene TRBV5-1; weak D call: TRBD2 (5 bases). The CDR3 runs 15 residues. CDR1 SGHRS and CDR2 YFSETQ come from the germline V gene. V gave up 0 bases and J gave up 3 bases, with 10 bases separating them.

Regarding this clone: The junction shows a germline mismatch at one end, possibly a read error. The chain combines TRBV29-1 with TRBJ1-2, with a tentative D call TRBD1 (5 bases). This CDR3 is 14 amino acids long. In germline, CDR1 is SQVTM, CDR2 ANQGSEA. DNA of the CDR3: TGCAGCGCTGAAACTAGCGCAGGGCTCTATGGCTACACCTTC. The encoded protein is CSAETSAGLYGYTF.

The J gene is TRBJ2-3, the V gene TRBV4-2; 9 positions match TRBD1. Trimming removed 0 bases from V and 4 bases from J; junction bases left unmatched: 5. Germline CDR1 is LGHNA and CDR2 is YNFKEQ. The CDR3 spans 16 residues. The CDR3 region is CASSQEPGQGADTQYF. CDR3 DNA sequence: TGTGCCAGCAGCCAAGAACCGGGACAGGGAGCAGATACGCAGTATTTT.

The CDR3 region is CASSYTRTEQYF. Written as DNA, the CDR3 is TGCGCCAGCAGCTATACTAGGACGGAGCAGTACTTC. The chain links TRBV5-1 to TRBJ2-7, with D tentatively TRBD2 (5 bases). The ends were cut back, 3 bases at V and 7 bases at J, with 11 bases in the middle. In germline, CDR1 is SGHRS, CDR2 YFSETQ. CDR3 length equals 12 residues. The full variable domain, with the rest looked up from reference TRBV5-1 and TRBJ2-7, is KAGVTQTPRYLIKTRGQQVTLSCSPISGHRSVSWYQQTPGQGLQFLFEYFSETQRNKGNFPGRFSGRQFSNSRSEMNVSTLELGDSALYLCASSYTRTEQYFGPGTRLTVT.

V gene TRBV7-9 combines with J gene TRBJ2-5; TRBD1 matches at 12 bases. The assigned J gene may be wrong: the sequence end matches TRBJ2-7 better. From germline, CDR1 is SEHNR and CDR2 FQNEAQ (reference sequence). This CDR3 is built from 16 residues. The CDR3 reads CASSSPGQGARYEQYF. CDR3 bases: TGTGCCAGCAGCTCTCCGGGACAGGGGGCTAGGTACGAGCAGTACTTC.

CDR3: CASSLAHSPSYNEQFF. The CDR3 DNA follows: TGCGCCAGCAGCTTGGCTCACAGTCCCTCCTACAATGAGCAGTTCTTC. The chain couples TRBV5-1 to TRBJ2-1; D gene uncertain. This CDR3 has 16 residues. V lost 0 bases and J 0 bases, leaving 10 bases between the germline ends. Germline V CDR1 and CDR2: SGHRS, YFSETQ.

The chain has TRBV7-2 and TRBJ1-5, with TRBD1 as a possible D gene (5 bases). Germline CDR1 SGHTA, CDR2 FQGNSA. The V end lost 1 base, the J end lost 7 bases, and 11 bases lay between the germline ends. This CDR3 is 14 amino acids long. The CDR3 loop is CASSLGRAGQPQHF. The CDR3 nucleotides are TGTGCCAGCAGCTTAGGCAGGGCGGGACAGCCCCAGCATTTT.

The rearrangement uses TRBV7-9 and TRBJ1-4; D unresolved. The CDR3 runs to 16 residues. The V and J ends lost 5 bases and 0 bases respectively, with 13 bases between them. From germline, CDR1 is SEHNR and CDR2 FQNEAQ (reference sequence). The CDR3 here is CASSPSLSATNEKLFF. CDR3 nucleotide sequence: TGTGCCAGCAGCCCAAGCCTCTCTGCAACTAATGAAAAACTGTTTTTT.